The 15 T cell receptor beta chains given below trace back to one sample, sequenced in a study of blood T cells in healthy people across ages. Next came a second PCR, run for about 7 to 12 cycles, which used a sample-barcoded 5' primer along with a J-beta primer mix. TCRdb redid the calling of the 5' RACE reads with MiXCR, one entry per CDR3 protein. This sample has around 870,000 distinct CDR3 sequences; around 30% occur once, and the top ten carry around a sixth. Sample: blood. These receptors were obtained from an elderly woman in good health.

Comment on this clonotype: With a much larger clone just one base away, this may be a read error. The chain uses TRBV5-8 and TRBJ2-1; the match to TRBD2 covers 7 bases. The CDR3 spans 14 residues. Germline V gives CDR1 SGHTS, CDR2 YDEGEE. The CDR3 region has the DNA TGTGTCAGCATTTGGGGGGGTAGTGGAAATGAGCAGTTCTTC. Amino acid sequence: CVSIWGGSGNEQFF.

J is TRBJ2-2 and V is TRBV7-2; 9 bases agree with TRBD1. Germline CDR1 reads SGHTA; CDR2 reads FQGNSA. The CDR3 contains 18 residues. Germline trimming cut 4 bases from V and 2 bases from J; bases unmatched to any gene: 11. In nucleotides, the CDR3 is TGTGCCAGCAGCTCCCGGACAGGGGTTGGGGGAAACACCGGGGAGCTGTTTTTT. It specifies CASSSRTGVGGNTGELFF.

There are a few counts of this clonotype. This chain links TRBV9 with TRBJ2-5, with TRBD2 matching 14 bases. The CDR3 sequence is 16 residues long. Germline V gene lookup returns CDR1 SGDLS and CDR2 YYNGEE. The J segment lost 7 bases and the V segment lost 6 bases, leaving 11 bases of the junction unmatched. The CDR3 is CASTRGLAGAAGTQYF. CDR3 in DNA: TGTGCCAGCACCAGGGGACTAGCGGGGGCCGCGGGGACCCAGTACTTC. The whole variable domain, filled in from reference TRBV9 and TRBJ2-5, reads DSGVTQTPKHLITATGQRVTLRCSPRSGDLSVYWYQQSLDQGLQFLIQYYNGEERAKGNILERFSAQQFPDLHSELNLSSLELGDSALYFCASTRGLAGAAGTQYFGPGTRLLVL.

This clonotype has a count of ten or more. The CDR3 bases are TGTGCCAGCTCAAGGGGGGTAGGGGCCAACGTCCTGACTTTC. Amino acid sequence: CASSRGVGANVLTF. The rearrangement uses TRBV12-3 or TRBV12-4 and TRBJ2-6; D is possibly TRBD1 or TRBD2 (6 bases each). V was clipped by 8 bases and J by 4 bases, with 12 bases between them. The CDR3 is 14 residues long.

The chain has TRBV28 and TRBJ2-7; 9 bases line up with TRBD1. V lost 9 bases and J lost 3; bases outside the gene matches: 9. CDR1 is MDHEN and CDR2 is SYDVKM in the germline V gene. This CDR3 has 14 residues. The CDR3 is CASISSGQGYEQYF. The CDR3 coding sequence is TGTGCCAGTATTAGTTCGGGACAGGGCTACGAGCAGTACTTC.

A remark on this clonotype: Given a much more abundant clone one base away, this may be a read error. The chain is built from TRBV20-1 and TRBJ2-7; 9 bases map to TRBD2. The CDR3 runs to 14 residues. CDR1 and CDR2 (germline): DFQATT, SNEGSKA (reference sequence). The ends lost 4 bases at V and 7 bases at J; junction bases unmatched: 11. The CDR3 DNA reads as TGCAGTGCTATTTTAGCGGGGGCTGGGGATGAGCAGTACTTC. It translates to CSAILAGAGDEQYF.

The chain uses TRBV7-6 and TRBJ2-2; 11 bases map to TRBD2. Germline V gene data show CDR1 as SGHVS and CDR2 as FNYEAQ. Germline trimming cut 6 bases from V and 4 bases from J; bases unmatched to any gene: 4. The CDR3 runs to 15 residues. Here the CDR3 DNA reads TGTGCCAGCAGTCTAGCGGGGGGATCCACCGGGGAGCTGTTTTTT. This codes for CASSLAGGSTGELFF.

This clonotype showed up many times. This rearrangement joins TRBV7-2 to TRBJ2-3, with D possibly being TRBD2 (6 bases). Between the trimmed V and J ends, which lost 3 bases and 1 base, there was a span of 11 bases. Germline V gene lookup returns CDR1 SGHTA and CDR2 FQGNSA. This CDR3 contains 15 residues. The CDR3 coding sequence is TGTGCCAGCAGCTTTACCGGCGGGGGCACAGATACGCAGTATTTT. Translated: CASSFTGGGTDTQYF.

This chain links TRBV7-2 with TRBJ2-7, with 7 bases identical to TRBD1. The CDR3 has 15 residues. J lost 0 bases, V lost 5 bases, and 7 bases had no gene match. Germline V gene sequence: CDR1 SGHTA, CDR2 FQGNSA. Here the CDR3 DNA reads TGTGCCAGCAGCAGGACAGGTCAAAGCTCCTACGAGCAGTACTTC. Protein product: CASSRTGQSSYEQYF.

This sequence joins TRBV7-9 and TRBJ2-3, with D unresolved. This CDR3 comprises 16 residues. The V and J ends lost 2 bases and 0 bases respectively, with 12 bases between them. Germline loops: CDR1 SEHNR, CDR2 FQNEAQ (reference sequence). The CDR3 DNA is TGTGCCAGCAGCTTAATACGGAGACTTAGCACAGATACGCAGTATTTT. It translates to CASSLIRRLSTDTQYF.

This clonotype was counted between two and nine times. The chain employs TRBV3-1 and TRBJ2-7; 9 nucleotides agree with TRBD2. Germline CDR1 is LGHDT and CDR2 is YNNKEL (reference sequence). The CDR3 covers 15 residues. J gave up 6 bases and V 1 base, and 7 bases lay outside the gene matches. The CDR3 here is CASSQGVSGGLEQYF. The CDR3 DNA reads as TGTGCCAGCAGCCAAGGGGTTAGCGGGGGCCTCGAGCAGTACTTC.

J is TRBJ1-1 and V is TRBV12-5; D unclear. V lost 3 bases, J lost 0 bases, and 11 bases lay in between. This CDR3 has 15 amino acids. Germline CDR1 is LGHNT and CDR2 is FRNRAP. The CDR3 here is CASGFSGSMNTEAFF. DNA of the CDR3: TGTGCTAGTGGTTTTTCTGGTAGCATGAACACTGAAGCTTTCTTT.

Worth noting for this clonotype: This sequence may be a read error, since a much larger clone differs from it by one base. The rearrangement uses TRBV28 and TRBJ2-6, with D tentatively TRBD1 (5 bases). The CDR3 spans 15 residues. In germline, CDR1 is MDHEN, CDR2 SYDVKM. The CDR3 sequence is CASSLYGSGANVPTF. The CDR3 DNA reads TGTGCCAGCAGTTTATATGGATCTGGGGCCAACGTCCCGACTTTC.

This clonotype was found many times. The chain has TRBV6-2 or TRBV6-3 and TRBJ2-4; perhaps D is TRBD1 or TRBD2 (5 bases each). The CDR3 consists of 15 residues. The V end lost 2 bases, the J end lost 0 bases, and 8 bases lay between the germline ends. From germline, CDR1 is MNHEY and CDR2 SVGEGT. The CDR3 nucleotides are TGTGCCAGCAGTTACGCCGGGACAGCCAAAAACATTCAGTACTTC. It yields the protein CASSYAGTAKNIQYF.

V gene TRBV7-9 combines with J gene TRBJ1-4; D is possibly TRBD1 (6 bases). In germline, CDR1 is SEHNR, CDR2 FQNEAQ (reference sequence). V was pared by 4 bases and J by 0 bases, with 12 bases between. The CDR3 spans 16 residues. The CDR3 nucleotides read TGTGCCAGCAGCTCGAGGGGGGCCGCAACTAATGAAAAACTGTTTTTT. This encodes CASSSRGAATNEKLFF.